Listed here are 32 T cell receptor beta chains from one sample, sequenced in a study of blood T cell repertoires in COVID-19. Profiling relied on immunoSEQ multiplex PCR, and the TCRdb table lists in-frame clones only, not all of them. Altogether roughly 420,000 clones are present, roughly 88% being singletons, with the ten largest covering around 0.95%. The sample comprised PBMCs or T cells enriched from blood (not recorded which). The receptors shown here come from a woman younger than 45 with acute COVID-19.

In DNA form, the CDR3 reads TGTGCCAGCAGCCAAGCCCTACGTGGTCAGCCCCAGCATTTT. Its protein product is CASSQALRGQPQHF. The genes are TRBV3-1 (or the pseudogene TRBV3-2) and TRBJ1-5, with D unclear. The CDR3 runs 14 residues. Germline V CDR1 and CDR2: LGHDT, YNNKEL (reference sequence). V lost 1 base, J lost 6 bases, and 10 bases lay in between.

The V and J genes are TRBV19 and TRBJ1-3, with no clear D. Germline V gene data show CDR1 as LNHDA and CDR2 as SQIVND (reference sequence). Trimming shortened V by 6 bases and J by 7 bases, and 13 bases separated the two germline ends. The CDR3 covers 13 residues. The CDR3 DNA is TGTGCCAGTAGCCTACACGGGTCGAACACCATATATTTT. As protein: CASSLHGSNTIYF. The full variable domain, with the rest looked up from reference TRBV19 and TRBJ1-3, is DGGITQSPKYLFRKEGQNVTLSCEQNLNHDAMYWYRQDPGQGLRLIYYSQIVNDFQKGDIAEGYSVSREKKESFPLTVTSAQKNPTAFYLCASSLHGSNTIYFGEGSWLTVV.

This clone was observed a single time. V is TRBV7-9 and J is TRBJ1-6; D unresolved. This CDR3 region has 14 residues. The germline V and J ends were trimmed by 5 bases and 9 bases, with 14 bases remaining between them. Looked up from germline, CDR1 is SEHNR and CDR2 is FQNEAQ (reference sequence). The CDR3 DNA follows: TGTGCCAGCAGCCCCCCCCTGGGAGGTTCACCCCTCCACTTT. Translation gives CASSPPLGGSPLHF.

The chain carries TRBV10-2 and TRBJ1-1; TRBD1 matches at 12 bases. The length of the CDR3 is 15 residues. The germline CDR1 and CDR2 sequences are WSHSY and SAAADI. Trimming took 8 bases from V and 3 from J; bases not matched to a gene: 7. CDR3 region: CASGDRGRSDTEAFF. In nucleotides, the CDR3 is TGCGCCAGCGGGGACAGGGGGCGGTCGGACACTGAAGCTTTCTTT.

V gene TRBV9 combines with J gene TRBJ1-1, with D unclear. Germline CDR1 reads SGDLS; CDR2 reads YYNGEE. The CDR3 runs 11 residues. V was pared by 2 bases and J by 4 bases, with 3 bases between. The CDR3 bases are TGTGCCAGCAGCGTGGCCACTGAAGCTTTCTTT. Its protein product is CASSVATEAFF.

The chain has TRBV27 and TRBJ1-1; D gene ambiguous. V shed 4 bases and J shed 1 base, with 10 bases lying between them. Germline V gene data show CDR1 as MNHEY and CDR2 as SMNVEV (reference sequence). The CDR3 sequence is 14 residues long. For the CDR3, the DNA is TGTGCCAGCAGTTCCGGGGTTTGGAACACTGAAGCTTTCTTT. It specifies CASSSGVWNTEAFF.

This rearrangement joins TRBV11-3 to TRBJ1-2; D perhaps matches TRBD1 (5 bases). Between the trimmed V and J ends, which lost 10 bases and 2 bases, there was a span of 5 bases. The CDR3 loop spans 10 amino acids. Per the germline V gene, CDR1 is SGHNT and CDR2 is YENEEA. The CDR3 here is CATGNYGYTF. The CDR3 DNA sequence: TGTGCCACAGGGAACTATGGCTACACCTTC.

This clone was counted a single time. J is TRBJ1-2 and V is TRBV7-8; 7 nucleotides agree with TRBD1. CDR3 size: 17 residues. Germline V gives CDR1 SGHVS, CDR2 FQNEAQ. After removal of 5 bases from V and 1 base from J, the junction contained 13 bases not matched to a gene. This CDR3 is CASSPPGTVKRNYGYTF. CDR3 in DNA: TGTGCCAGCAGCCCACCCGGGACAGTGAAGCGTAACTATGGCTACACCTTC.

The J gene is TRBJ1-4, the V gene TRBV5-1; D may be TRBD1 (5 bases). The CDR3 contains 14 residues. Germline V gives CDR1 SGHRS, CDR2 YFSETQ. With 0 bases removed from V and 4 bases from J, the gap between germline ends came to 7 bases. CDR3 region: CASSLVGHNEKLFF. In nucleotides, the CDR3 is TGCGCCAGCAGCTTGGTAGGACATAATGAAAAACTGTTTTTT.

CDR3 in amino acids: CASSTRTGEEAEAFF. DNA of the CDR3: TGTGCCAGCAGTACCCGGACAGGGGAGGAGGCTGAAGCTTTCTTT. This chain links TRBV6-5 with TRBJ1-1; 9 bases line up with TRBD1. The V segment lost 5 bases and the J segment 6 bases; nucleotides outside the gene matches: 10. The CDR3 runs to 15 residues. Germline CDR1 and CDR2: MNHEY and SVGAGI.

The V call is TRBV20-1, the J call TRBJ2-5; weak D call: TRBD1 (5 bases). The V gene's germline CDR1 is DFQATT and CDR2 SNEGSKA (reference sequence). V shed 4 bases and J shed 1 base, with 7 bases lying between them. The CDR3 loop spans 12 amino acids. The CDR3: CSATDSQETQYF. The CDR3 nucleotides are TGCAGTGCTACTGACAGCCAAGAGACCCAGTACTTC.

The chain joins TRBV21-1 to TRBJ2-1; TRBD1, the table's D call, was not compared with the DNA. TRBV21-1 is listed as a pseudogene. This CDR3 is 18 amino acids long. Written as DNA, the CDR3 is TGTGCCAGCAGCAAAGTCACAGGGGGTTCCTTCTCCTACAATGAGCAGTTCTTC. Translated, it gives CASSKVTGGSFSYNEQFF.

This clone was detected only once. V usage is TRBV10-3 and J usage is TRBJ2-7, with TRBD2 matching 7 bases. The CDR3 consists of 14 residues. V was clipped by 2 bases and J by 3 bases; unmatched bases: 4. In germline, CDR1 is ENHRY, CDR2 SYGVKD. The CDR3 nucleotides are TGTGCCATCAGTGAGGACGGGGAGGGCTACGAGCAGTACTTC. It translates to CAISEDGEGYEQYF.

The chain joins TRBV7-9 to TRBJ1-2; D gene unclear. Trimming took 1 base from V and 5 from J, leaving 8 bases between them. There are 13 residues in the CDR3. Per the germline V gene, CDR1 is SEHNR and CDR2 is FQNEAQ (reference sequence). The CDR3 loop is CASSLVAGYGYTF. The CDR3 DNA follows: TGTGCCAGCAGCTTAGTGGCCGGGTATGGCTACACCTTC.

The CDR3 DNA sequence: TGTGCCAGCAGCTTAGTAGGACTCCCACCCAATGAGCAGTTCTTC. It is translated as CASSLVGLPPNEQFF. The J gene is TRBJ2-1, the V gene TRBV7-2; a possible D gene is TRBD2 (5 bases). This CDR3 is built from 15 residues. V lost 1 base to trimming and J lost 6 bases, with 13 bases between them. Germline assignment: CDR1 SGHTA and CDR2 FQGNSA.

V is TRBV14 and J is TRBJ1-1; D call uncertain. V was trimmed by 4 bases and J by 2 bases, leaving 8 bases between them. Germline CDR1 SGHDN, CDR2 FVKESK. The CDR3 is made up of 13 amino acids. The CDR3 DNA follows: TGTGCCAGCAGCCGGAGGTCTAACACTGAAGCTTTCTTT. As protein: CASSRRSNTEAFF.

The chain employs TRBV18 and TRBJ2-7; 12 bases align to TRBD1. With 3 bases clipped from V and 6 bases from J, the junction kept 6 bases outside the gene matches. Germline V CDR1 and CDR2: KGHSH, LQKENI. The CDR3 is 15 amino acids. The CDR3 is CASSPAGQGAAEQYF. CDR3 DNA sequence: TGTGCCAGCTCACCCGCGGGACAGGGGGCTGCCGAGCAGTACTTC.

The chain joins TRBV7-9 to TRBJ2-7; the D gene is possibly TRBD1 (6 bases). Germline-derived CDR1 and CDR2 are SEHNR and FQNEAQ (reference sequence). Trimming left V 5 bases short and J 4 bases short, with 24 bases between. This CDR3 region has 17 residues. CDR3 DNA: TGTGCCAGCAGCCCCCTTGCCCCGACAGGCCCACCGTACGAGCAGTACTTC. The encoded protein is CASSPLAPTGPPYEQYF.

This sequence joins TRBV18 and TRBJ1-4; 7 bases line up with TRBD1. Germline CDR1 reads KGHSH; CDR2 reads LQKENI. The CDR3 length is 13 residues. V lost 6 bases and J lost 4; bases outside the gene matches: 2. The CDR3 nucleotides read TGTGCCAGCTCGACAGGGATTAATGAAAAACTGTTTTTT. Residues: CASSTGINEKLFF.

This chain connects TRBV9 to TRBJ1-2, with TRBD1 matching over 7 bases. CDR1 SGDLS and CDR2 YYNGEE come from the germline V gene. The CDR3 is 16 residues long. With 3 bases clipped from V and 1 base from J, the junction kept 9 bases outside the gene matches. The CDR3 here is CASSASTGENNYGYTF. The CDR3 bases are TGTGCCAGCAGCGCTTCTACAGGGGAGAATAACTATGGCTACACCTTC. The variable domain in full, with the rest retrieved from reference TRBV9 and TRBJ1-2, is DSGVTQTPKHLITATGQRVTLRCSPRSGDLSVYWYQQSLDQGLQFLIQYYNGEERAKGNILERFSAQQFPDLHSELNLSSLELGDSALYFCASSASTGENNYGYTFGSGTRLTVV.

V and J are TRBV11-3 and TRBJ2-1; weak D call: TRBD1 (6 bases). Trimming stripped 1 base from V and 4 bases from J, with 8 bases between. The CDR3 runs 14 residues. Germline lookup yields CDR1 SGHNT and CDR2 YENEEA. The CDR3 DNA reads as TGTGCCAGCAGCTTAGGGACAGCGTACAATGAGCAGTTCTTC. Translated, it gives CASSLGTAYNEQFF.

The gene calls are TRBV6-5 and TRBJ1-1; D perhaps matches TRBD1 (5 bases). Germline-derived CDR1 and CDR2 are MNHEY and SVGAGI. The CDR3 totals 14 residues. The V and J ends lost 6 bases and 3 bases respectively, with 14 bases between them. The CDR3 here is CASRQAGWHTEAFF. The CDR3 DNA follows: TGTGCCAGCAGACAAGCAGGGTGGCACACTGAAGCTTTCTTT.

There are a few counts of this clone. The chain carries TRBV24-1 and TRBJ1-2; weak D call: TRBD1 (5 bases). The germline V gene has CDR1 KGHDR and CDR2 SFDVKD. This CDR3 region has 14 residues. Trimming removed 2 bases at V and 5 bases at J, with 11 bases between. CDR3 loop: CATSDSPGIYGYTF. The CDR3 region has the DNA TGTGCCACCAGTGATTCGCCAGGGATTTATGGCTACACCTTC.

V and J are TRBV29-1 and TRBJ1-1; D perhaps matches TRBD1 (5 bases). The CDR3 runs to 13 residues. V lost 7 bases and J lost 0, with 12 bases in between. The V gene's germline CDR1 is SQVTM and CDR2 ANQGSEA. CDR3: CSATDRMNTEAFF. CDR3 nucleotides: TGCAGCGCTACAGACAGAATGAACACTGAAGCTTTCTTT.

V gene TRBV28 combines with J gene TRBJ1-2, with D uncertain. V lost 6 bases and J 4 bases, leaving 15 bases between the germline ends. Germline assignment: CDR1 MDHEN and CDR2 SYDVKM. There are 14 residues in the CDR3. Written as DNA, the CDR3 is TGTGCCAGCAGCCCCTCGGCGAGGGCCTATGGCTACACCTTC. This codes for CASSPSARAYGYTF.

This chain joins TRBV10-3 and TRBJ2-5; 9 bases match TRBD1. Germline V gene lookup returns CDR1 ENHRY and CDR2 SYGVKD. The junction had 7 bases not matched to a gene; V was cut back by 6 bases and J by 5 bases. The CDR3 sequence is 14 residues long. CDR3 protein: CAIRGTGPRETQYF. The CDR3 nucleotides read TGTGCCATCAGAGGGACAGGGCCTCGTGAGACCCAGTACTTC.

The gene calls are TRBV9 and TRBJ2-3; 8 bases map to TRBD1. V lost 4 bases and J lost 4; bases outside the gene matches: 2. Looked up from germline, CDR1 is SGDLS and CDR2 is YYNGEE. This CDR3 has 13 residues. CDR3 coding DNA: TGTGCCAGCAGCAGGACAGGGCCAGATACGCAGTATTTT. Amino acid sequence: CASSRTGPDTQYF. The whole variable domain, remainder taken from reference TRBV9 and TRBJ2-3, is DSGVTQTPKHLITATGQRVTLRCSPRSGDLSVYWYQQSLDQGLQFLIQYYNGEERAKGNILERFSAQQFPDLHSELNLSSLELGDSALYFCASSRTGPDTQYFGPGTRLTVL.

This clone has just one count. The V and J genes are TRBV25-1 and TRBJ2-7; 8 bases map to TRBD2. The V gene's germline CDR1 is MGHDK and CDR2 SYGVNS. CDR3 length equals 14 residues. After removal of 8 bases from V and 4 bases from J, the junction contained 10 bases not matched to a gene. CDR3 DNA: TGTGCCAGCTCCCTTCGGGGGGGCAGGTACGAGCAGTACTTC. Translating it yields CASSLRGGRYEQYF.

The V gene is TRBV12-3 or TRBV12-4, the J gene TRBJ1-1, with a possible D match to TRBD1 (6 bases). The CDR3 covers 13 residues. V was trimmed by 5 bases and J by 3 bases, leaving 10 bases between them. The CDR3 bases are TGTGCCAGCAGTCCTCCAGGGGACACTGAAGCTTTCTTT. Its translation: CASSPPGDTEAFF.

V usage is TRBV2 and J usage is TRBJ2-1; possible D gene TRBD1, 6 bases. Germline-derived CDR1 and CDR2 are SNHLY and FYNNEI. The CDR3 is 15 residues long. Trimming left V 4 bases short and J 6 bases short, with 16 bases between. Written as DNA, the CDR3 is TGTGCCAGCAGTGGAACAGGGTGGGCGGGCAATGAGCAGTTCTTC. Protein product: CASSGTGWAGNEQFF.

The chain has TRBV3-1 (or the pseudogene TRBV3-2) and TRBJ1-4; 7 nucleotides agree with TRBD1. V was pared by 5 bases and J by 8 bases, with 14 bases of the junction left unmatched. The germline CDR1 and CDR2 sequences are LGHDT and YNNKEL (reference sequence). The CDR3 is 16 residues long. The CDR3 region is CASSASPGQPGEKLFF. The CDR3, as DNA: TGTGCCAGCAGCGCTAGCCCGGGACAGCCGGGGGAAAAACTGTTTTTT.

This clone was picked up one time. The V gene is TRBV29-1, the J gene TRBJ1-3, with 10 bases identical to TRBD1. The germline V gene has CDR1 SQVTM and CDR2 ANQGSEA. This CDR3 comprises 14 residues. CDR3 coding DNA: TGCAACAGGGGACAGGGGCACTCTGGAAACACCATATATTTT. Translated: CNRGQGHSGNTIYF.